The T cell receptor beta chain described here comes from a study of blood T cell repertoires in COVID-19. CDR3 length: 12 residues. The V end lost 5 bases, the J end lost 2 bases, and 7 bases lay between the germline ends. CDR1 is KGHSH, CDR2 LQKENI, per germline. Only in-frame clones appear in the TCRdb table, and some are missing; sequencing was by immunoSEQ multiplex PCR. The repertoire holds about 140,000 clones, with around nine tenths as singletons. The rearrangement joins TRBV18 to TRBJ2-7; maybe TRBD2 (5 bases). This clonotype originated in a middle-aged woman with acute or convalescent COVID-19. Source material: peripheral blood. The CDR3 DNA is TGTGCCAGCTCAACCGGGGCCTACGAGCAGTACTTC. Amino acid sequence: CASSTGAYEQYF.